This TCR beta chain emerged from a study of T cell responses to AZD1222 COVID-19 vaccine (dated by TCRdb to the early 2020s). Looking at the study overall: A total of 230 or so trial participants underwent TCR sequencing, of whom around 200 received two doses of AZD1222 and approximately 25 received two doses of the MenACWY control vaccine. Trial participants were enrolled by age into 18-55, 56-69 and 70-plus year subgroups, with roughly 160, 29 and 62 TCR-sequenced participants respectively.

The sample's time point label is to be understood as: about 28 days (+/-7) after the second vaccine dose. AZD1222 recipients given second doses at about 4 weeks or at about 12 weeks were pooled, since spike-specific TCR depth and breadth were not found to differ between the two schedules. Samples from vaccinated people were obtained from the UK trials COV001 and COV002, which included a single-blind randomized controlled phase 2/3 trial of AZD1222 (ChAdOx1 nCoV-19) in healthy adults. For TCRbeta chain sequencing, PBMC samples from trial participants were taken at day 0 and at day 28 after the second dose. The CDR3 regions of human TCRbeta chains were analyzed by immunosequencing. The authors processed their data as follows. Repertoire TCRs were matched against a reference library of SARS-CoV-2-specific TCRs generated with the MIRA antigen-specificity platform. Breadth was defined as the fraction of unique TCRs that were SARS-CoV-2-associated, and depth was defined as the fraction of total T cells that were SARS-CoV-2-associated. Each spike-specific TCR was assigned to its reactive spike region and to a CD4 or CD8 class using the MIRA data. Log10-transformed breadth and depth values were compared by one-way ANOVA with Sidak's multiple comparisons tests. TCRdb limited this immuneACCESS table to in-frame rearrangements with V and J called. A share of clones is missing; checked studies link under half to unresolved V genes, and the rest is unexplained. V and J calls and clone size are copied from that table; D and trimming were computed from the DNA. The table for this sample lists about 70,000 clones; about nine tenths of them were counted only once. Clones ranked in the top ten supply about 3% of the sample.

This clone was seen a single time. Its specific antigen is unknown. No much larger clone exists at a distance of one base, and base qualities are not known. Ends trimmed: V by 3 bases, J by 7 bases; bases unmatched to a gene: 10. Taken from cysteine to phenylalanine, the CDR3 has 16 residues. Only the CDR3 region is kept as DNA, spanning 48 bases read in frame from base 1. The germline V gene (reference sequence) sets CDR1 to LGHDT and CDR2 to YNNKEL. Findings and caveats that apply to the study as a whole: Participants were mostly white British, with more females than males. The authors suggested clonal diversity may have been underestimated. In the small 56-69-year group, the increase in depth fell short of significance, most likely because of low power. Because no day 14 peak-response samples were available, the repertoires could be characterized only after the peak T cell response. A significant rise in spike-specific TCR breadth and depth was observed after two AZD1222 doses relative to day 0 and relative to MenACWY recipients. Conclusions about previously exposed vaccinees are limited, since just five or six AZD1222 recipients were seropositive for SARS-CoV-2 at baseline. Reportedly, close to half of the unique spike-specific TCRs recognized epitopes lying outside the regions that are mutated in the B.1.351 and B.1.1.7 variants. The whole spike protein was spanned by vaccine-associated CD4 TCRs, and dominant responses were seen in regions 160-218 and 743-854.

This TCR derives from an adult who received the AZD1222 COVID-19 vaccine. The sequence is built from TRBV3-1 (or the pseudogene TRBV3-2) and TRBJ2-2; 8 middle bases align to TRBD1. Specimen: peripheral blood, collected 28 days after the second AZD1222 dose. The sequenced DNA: TGTGCCAGCAGCCACGTCTTTCAGGGGGCTAACGGGGAGCTGTTTTTT. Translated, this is CASSHVFQGANGELFF.